A single sample is the source of the 28 T cell receptor beta chains below, sequenced in a study of spatial heterogeneity in lung cancer. The time point is: sample taken at primary tumor resection. Unsorted whole RNA of tumor, nontumor lung or frozen PBMC was sequenced. TCRdb re-analysed the 5' RACE reads in MiXCR, keeping a single row per CDR3 protein. This sample has 45,000 or so distinct CDR3 sequences; over 9.5% occur once, and the top ten carry approximately 38%. Sequences were derived from PBMCs, sampled at surgery. All receptors derive from a female donor with early-stage non-small cell lung cancer.

The gene calls are TRBV19 and TRBJ2-3; maybe TRBD2 (5 bases). Germline CDR1 LNHDA, CDR2 SQIVND (reference sequence). The CDR3 loop spans 11 amino acids. The CDR3 spells CATTLGDTQYF. In DNA, the CDR3 is TGTGCGACTACACTGGGAGATACGCAGTATTTT.

This chain links TRBV28 with TRBJ1-2, with 9 bases matching TRBD1. Trimming removed 5 bases from V and 3 bases from J; junction bases left unmatched: 4. Per germline, CDR1 MDHEN and CDR2 SYDVKM. The CDR3 has 14 amino acids. The CDR3 sequence: CASSKGQGDYGYTF. The CDR3 DNA reads TGTGCCAGCAGTAAGGGACAGGGAGACTATGGCTACACCTTC.

About this clonotype: A much bigger clone sits one base away, suggesting this may be a read error. J is TRBJ2-5 and V is TRBV19; D not resolved. The CDR3 runs 15 residues. Germline loops: CDR1 LNHDA, CDR2 SQIVND (reference sequence). V lost 2 bases and J 8 bases, leaving 18 bases between the germline ends. DNA of the CDR3: TGTGCCAGTAGTATACACGGAAACCCAGAAAGAACCCAGTACTTC. This gives the protein CASSIHGNPERTQYF.

This clonotype was observed a handful of times. This chain joins TRBV5-1 and TRBJ2-4; the D is unclear. Per the germline V gene, CDR1 is SGHRS and CDR2 is YFSETQ. With 0 bases removed from V and 7 bases from J, the gap between germline ends came to 8 bases. The CDR3 is 13 amino acids. CDR3 in DNA: TGCGCCAGCAGCTTGGAGAATGGGAACATTCAGTACTTC. It is translated as CASSLENGNIQYF. The variable domain in full, with the rest retrieved from reference TRBV5-1 and TRBJ2-4, is KAGVTQTPRYLIKTRGQQVTLSCSPISGHRSVSWYQQTPGQGLQFLFEYFSETQRNKGNFPGRFSGRQFSNSRSEMNVSTLELGDSALYLCASSLENGNIQYFGAGTRLSVL.

This clonotype showed up many times. The chain joins TRBV3-1 to TRBJ1-1; 9 bases match TRBD1. The V gene's germline CDR1 is LGHDT and CDR2 YNNKEL (reference sequence). Losses at the gene ends were 1 base for V and 0 bases for J; bases not matched to a gene: 0. The CDR3 is 15 residues long. In nucleotides, the CDR3 is TGTGCCAGCAGCCAAGGACAGGGGGTGAACACTGAAGCTTTCTTT. It specifies CASSQGQGVNTEAFF.

This clonotype turned up a few times. The V gene is TRBV5-1, the J gene TRBJ2-2; D gene unclear. This CDR3 spans 14 amino acids. Between the trimmed V and J ends, which lost 0 bases and 4 bases, there was a span of 7 bases. Per the germline V gene, CDR1 is SGHRS and CDR2 is YFSETQ. The CDR3 nucleotides read TGCGCCAGCAGCTTGGCCGGGCGCACCGGGGAGCTGTTTTTT. It encodes CASSLAGRTGELFF. The full variable domain, rest sourced from reference TRBV5-1 and TRBJ2-2, is KAGVTQTPRYLIKTRGQQVTLSCSPISGHRSVSWYQQTPGQGLQFLFEYFSETQRNKGNFPGRFSGRQFSNSRSEMNVSTLELGDSALYLCASSLAGRTGELFFGEGSRLTVL.

CDR3: CASSRDRGADTQYF. Here the CDR3 DNA reads TGTGCCAGCAGCCGGGACCGCGGGGCAGATACGCAGTATTTT. The chain joins TRBV7-2 to TRBJ2-3, with D possibly TRBD2 on 6 matching bases. This CDR3 comprises 14 residues. Germline CDR1 is SGHTA and CDR2 is FQGNSA. Deletions cut 5 bases from V and 4 bases from J, with 13 bases between.

This clonotype occurred a few times. The chain is built from TRBV6-2 or TRBV6-3 and TRBJ2-6; D is unclear. CDR3 length equals 16 residues. V lost 3 bases and J 0 bases, leaving 9 bases between the germline ends. Germline CDR1 reads MNHEY; CDR2 reads SVGEGT. CDR3 in amino acids: CASSYLVGSGANVLTF. In DNA form, the CDR3 reads TGTGCCAGCAGTTATCTCGTGGGCTCTGGGGCCAACGTCCTGACTTTC.

This clonotype was seen ten or more times. The chain combines TRBV20-1 with TRBJ2-4, with 13 bases fitting TRBD2. CDR1 and CDR2 from the germline V gene are DFQATT and SNEGSKA (reference sequence). The J segment lost 7 bases and the V segment lost 6 bases, leaving 6 bases of the junction unmatched. The CDR3 length is 14 residues. The CDR3 DNA reads as TGCAGTGCAAAAGAGGGACTAGCGGGGAACATTCAGTACTTC. Its translation: CSAKEGLAGNIQYF.

This sequence joins TRBV19 and TRBJ2-1; 10 positions agree with TRBD2. Germline assignment: CDR1 LNHDA and CDR2 SQIVND (reference sequence). This CDR3 contains 14 residues. Trimming at V came to 5 bases and at J to 9 bases, leaving 7 bases not matched to a gene. The CDR3 region is CASSLLAGEGEQFF. The CDR3 DNA sequence: TGTGCCAGTAGTTTGCTAGCGGGGGAAGGTGAGCAGTTCTTC.

This clonotype was counted many times. The rearrangement joins TRBV28 to TRBJ2-7; 7 nucleotides agree with TRBD1. Losses at the gene ends were 5 bases for V and 7 bases for J; bases not matched to a gene: 14. The CDR3 spans 15 residues. Looked up from germline, CDR1 is MDHEN and CDR2 is SYDVKM. The CDR3 region has the DNA TGTGCCAGCAGTCCTCGGACAGGACCAGGGGAGGAGCAGTACTTC. Its protein is CASSPRTGPGEEQYF. The full variable domain, completed using reference TRBV28 and TRBJ2-7, is DVKVTQSSRYLVKRTGEKVFLECVQDMDHENMFWYRQDPGLGLRLIYFSYDVKMKEKGDIPEGYSVSREKKERFSLILESASTNQTSMYLCASSPRTGPGEEQYFGPGTRLTVT.

There are a few counts of this clonotype. The genes are TRBV7-9 and TRBJ2-5, with TRBD1 as a possible D gene (6 bases). V dropped 5 bases and J dropped 5 bases, with 21 bases sitting between them. The CDR3 is made up of 16 amino acids. From germline, CDR1 is SEHNR and CDR2 FQNEAQ (reference sequence). For the CDR3, the DNA is TGTGCCAGCAGCCCCATCATCAGGGGTGTTACCGAGACCCAGTACTTC. Protein: CASSPIIRGVTETQYF.

The chain links TRBV2 to TRBJ1-5, with 7 bases lining up with TRBD1. The CDR3 is 14 residues long. Germline V gene data show CDR1 as SNHLY and CDR2 as FYNNEI. V gave up 4 bases and J gave up 3 bases; unmatched junction bases: 3. The CDR3 DNA sequence: TGTGCCAGCAGTGGGGGACAGAACAATCAGCCCCAGCATTTT. Translated, it gives CASSGGQNNQPQHF. Full variable domain (rest looked up from reference TRBV2 and TRBJ1-5): EPEVTQTPSHQVTQMGQEVILRCVPISNHLYFYWYRQILGQKVEFLVSFYNNEISEKSEIFDDQFSVERPDGSNFTLKIRSTKLEDSAMYFCASSGGQNNQPQHFGDGTRLSIL.

A few counts support this clonotype. The chain is built from TRBV3-1 and TRBJ2-7; 8 bases match TRBD1. Losses at the gene ends were 0 bases for V and 3 bases for J; bases not matched to a gene: 1. In germline, CDR1 is LGHDT, CDR2 YNNKEL (reference sequence). The CDR3 contains 14 residues. This CDR3 reads CASSQEDRDYEQYF. For the CDR3, the DNA is TGTGCCAGCAGCCAAGAGGACAGGGACTACGAGCAGTACTTC.

The sample holds many counts of this clonotype. The V and J genes are TRBV7-2 and TRBJ2-1; D gene uncertain. CDR1 and CDR2 from the germline V gene are SGHTA and FQGNSA. Trimming removed 5 bases at V and 6 bases at J, with 17 bases between. The CDR3 is 15 amino acids. In nucleotides, the CDR3 is TGTGCCAGCAGCCGAGCAACGCGGATCTTCAATGAGCAGTTCTTC. This translates into CASSRATRIFNEQFF.

This clonotype was seen many times. The chain employs TRBV29-1 and TRBJ1-3; D is possibly TRBD1 (5 bases). This CDR3 is built from 15 residues. V lost 6 bases and J 1 base, leaving 16 bases between the germline ends. Germline V CDR1 and CDR2: SQVTM, ANQGSEA. The CDR3 coding sequence is TGCAGCGTCGCACCGGGGGGGAGTTCTGGAAACACCATATATTTT. Translated: CSVAPGGSSGNTIYF.

The rearrangement uses TRBV5-1 and TRBJ2-7, with a tentative D call TRBD1 (6 bases). Germline CDR1 and CDR2: SGHRS and YFSETQ. The CDR3 covers 15 residues. Trimming removed 5 bases from V and 0 bases from J, with 15 bases in between. The CDR3 sequence: CASSVRGATSYEQYF. For the CDR3, the DNA is TGCGCCAGCAGTGTCAGGGGAGCGACCTCCTACGAGCAGTACTTC.

The chain joins TRBV5-1 to TRBJ1-1, with D possibly TRBD1 on 5 matching bases. CDR1 and CDR2 from the germline V gene are SGHRS and YFSETQ. The CDR3 runs to 14 residues. V lost 1 base to trimming and J lost 1 base, with 8 bases between them. The CDR3 DNA reads TGCGCCAGCAGCTTGACAGGCCAGAACACTGAAGCTTTCTTT. Encoded protein: CASSLTGQNTEAFF.

The V gene is TRBV5-4, the J gene TRBJ2-5, with D maybe TRBD1 (5 bases). The CDR3 runs 12 residues. CDR1 and CDR2 from the germline V gene are SGHNT and YYREEE (reference sequence). V lost 3 bases and J lost 3, with 6 bases in between. CDR3 amino acids: CASSSGKETQYF. The CDR3 DNA reads as TGTGCCAGCAGCTCAGGGAAAGAGACCCAGTACTTC.

This clonotype was seen a few times. The J gene is TRBJ2-2, the V gene TRBV9; D remains unclear. CDR1 SGDLS and CDR2 YYNGEE come from the germline V gene. The CDR3 consists of 14 residues. V lost 0 bases to trimming and J lost 4 bases, with 7 bases between them. The CDR3 coding sequence is TGTGCCAGCAGCGTAGGGTCGGGCACCGGGGAGCTGTTTTTT. It yields the protein CASSVGSGTGELFF.

This clonotype was counted only a few times. The chain employs TRBV7-2 and TRBJ1-6, with a possible D match to TRBD1 (6 bases). Per germline, CDR1 SGHTA and CDR2 FQGNSA. The CDR3 spans 15 residues. The V gene lost 3 bases and the J gene lost 7 bases, with 13 bases spanning the gap. The DNA of the CDR3 is TGTGCCAGCAGCTTGTCCTCCGGGACAAATTCACCCCTCCACTTT. Its protein is CASSLSSGTNSPLHF.

V is TRBV5-4 and J is TRBJ1-2; no reliable D call. Trimming took off 0 bases at V and 14 bases at J, with 17 bases between the two ends. CDR3 length: 13 amino acids. The germline V gene has CDR1 SGHNT and CDR2 YYREEE (reference sequence). In DNA form, the CDR3 reads TGTGCCAGCAGCTTGGGTCAGGCTATGGCTACAACCTTC. The encoded protein is CASSLGQAMATTF.

The sample holds a few counts of this clonotype. The chain carries TRBV19 and TRBJ2-5; D might be TRBD2 (6 bases). The V end was cut by 6 bases, the J end by 5 bases, with 22 bases between. This CDR3 contains 16 residues. CDR1 and CDR2 (germline): LNHDA, SQIVND (reference sequence). The CDR3 DNA reads TGTGCCAGTAGCGCGTTAACGTTGCGGGAAGGCGAGACCCAGTACTTC. Residues: CASSALTLREGETQYF. Supplemented by reference TRBV19 and TRBJ2-5, the full variable domain reads DGGITQSPKYLFRKEGQNVTLSCEQNLNHDAMYWYRQDPGQGLRLIYYSQIVNDFQKGDIAEGYSVSREKKESFPLTVTSAQKNPTAFYLCASSALTLREGETQYFGPGTRLLVL.

This clonotype was detected only a few times. The J gene is TRBJ2-3, the V gene TRBV14; D not resolved. Trimming left V 3 bases short and J 4 bases short, with 17 bases between. The CDR3 totals 16 residues. Germline CDR1 reads SGHDN; CDR2 reads FVKESK. The CDR3 DNA is TGTGCCAGCAGCCATCGGCCTCCGCGGATGGCAGATACGCAGTATTTT. Translating gives CASSHRPPRMADTQYF.

This clonotype occurred many times. The CDR3 DNA is TGTGCCAGCAGTTGGGACGGCACAGATACGCAGTATTTT. This encodes CASSWDGTDTQYF. The rearrangement joins TRBV6-5 to TRBJ2-3; D may correspond to TRBD1 or TRBD2 (5 bases each). Deletions cut 4 bases from V and 1 base from J, with 6 bases between. This CDR3 is 13 amino acids long. Germline V gives CDR1 MNHEY, CDR2 SVGAGI.

The chain recombines TRBV7-9 with TRBJ2-7; D is unclear. Germline V lookup: CDR1 SEHNR, CDR2 FQNEAQ (reference sequence). Trimming shortened V by 2 bases and J by 5 bases, and 7 bases separated the two germline ends. This CDR3 contains 12 residues. This CDR3 is CASSLWENEQYF. In DNA form, the CDR3 reads TGTGCCAGCAGCTTATGGGAAAACGAGCAGTACTTC.

Only a few counts were recorded for this clonotype. CDR3 protein: CASSQENTEAFF. The CDR3 DNA sequence: TGTGCCAGCAGCCAAGAGAACACTGAAGCTTTCTTT. V usage is TRBV4-2 and J usage is TRBJ1-1; no clear D gene. Germline assignment: CDR1 LGHNA and CDR2 YNFKEQ. V was pared by 0 bases and J by 1 base, with 0 bases between. The CDR3 has 12 residues.

The rearrangement uses TRBV20-1 and TRBJ1-1; D remains unclear. Trimming removed 4 bases at V and 4 bases at J, with 19 bases between. The germline V gene has CDR1 DFQATT and CDR2 SNEGSKA (reference sequence). CDR3 length: 15 amino acids. This chain's CDR3 is CSAIAVPTPRTEAFF. CDR3 sequence (DNA): TGCAGTGCTATCGCTGTCCCGACCCCACGCACTGAAGCTTTCTTT.